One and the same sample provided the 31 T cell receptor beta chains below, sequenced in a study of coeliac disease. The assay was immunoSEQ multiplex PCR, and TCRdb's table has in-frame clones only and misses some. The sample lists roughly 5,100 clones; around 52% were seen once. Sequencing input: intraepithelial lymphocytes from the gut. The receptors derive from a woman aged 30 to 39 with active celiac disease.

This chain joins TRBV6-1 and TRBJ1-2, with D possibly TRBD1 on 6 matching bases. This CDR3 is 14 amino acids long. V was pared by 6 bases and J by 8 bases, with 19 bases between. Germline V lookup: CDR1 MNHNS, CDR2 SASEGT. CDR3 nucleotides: TGTGCCAGCAGCCCGGACAGATTATTGGGAGGCTACACCTTC. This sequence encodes CASSPDRLLGGYTF.

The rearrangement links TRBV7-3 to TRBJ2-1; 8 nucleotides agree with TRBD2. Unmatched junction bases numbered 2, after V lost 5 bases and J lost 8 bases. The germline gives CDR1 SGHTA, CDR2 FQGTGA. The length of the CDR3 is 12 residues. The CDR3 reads CASSPGGDEQFF. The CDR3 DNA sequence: TGTGCCAGCAGCCCCGGGGGGGATGAGCAGTTCTTC.

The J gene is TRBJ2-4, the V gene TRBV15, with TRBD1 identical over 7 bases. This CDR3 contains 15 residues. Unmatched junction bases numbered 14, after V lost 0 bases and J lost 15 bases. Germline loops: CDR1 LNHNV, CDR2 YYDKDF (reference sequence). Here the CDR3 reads CATSRDQGNRGARYF. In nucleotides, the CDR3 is TGTGCCACCAGCAGAGATCAGGGGAACAGGGGTGCGCGGTACTTC.

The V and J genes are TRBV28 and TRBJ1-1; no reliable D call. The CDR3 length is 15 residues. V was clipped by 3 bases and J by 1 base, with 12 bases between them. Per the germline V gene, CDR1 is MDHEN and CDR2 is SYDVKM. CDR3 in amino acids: CASSLWRAENTEAFF. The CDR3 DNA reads TGTGCCAGCAGTTTGTGGAGGGCTGAGAACACTGAAGCTTTCTTT. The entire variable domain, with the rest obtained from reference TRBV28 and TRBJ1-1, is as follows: DVKVTQSSRYLVKRTGEKVFLECVQDMDHENMFWYRQDPGLGLRLIYFSYDVKMKEKGDIPEGYSVSREKKERFSLILESASTNQTSMYLCASSLWRAENTEAFFGQGTRLTVV.

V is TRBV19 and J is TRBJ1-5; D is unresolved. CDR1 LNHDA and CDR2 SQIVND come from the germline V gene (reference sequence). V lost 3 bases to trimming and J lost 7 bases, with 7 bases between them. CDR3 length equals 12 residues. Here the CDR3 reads CASSIIRQPQHF. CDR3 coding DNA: TGTGCCAGTAGTATTATTCGGCAGCCCCAGCATTTT. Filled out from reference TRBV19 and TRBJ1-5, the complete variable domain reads DGGITQSPKYLFRKEGQNVTLSCEQNLNHDAMYWYRQDPGQGLRLIYYSQIVNDFQKGDIAEGYSVSREKKESFPLTVTSAQKNPTAFYLCASSIIRQPQHFGDGTRLSIL.

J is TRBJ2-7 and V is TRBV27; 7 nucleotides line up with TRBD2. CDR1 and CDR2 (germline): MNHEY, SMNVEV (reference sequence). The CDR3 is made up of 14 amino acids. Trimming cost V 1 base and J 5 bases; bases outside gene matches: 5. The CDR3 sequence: CASSLWGGTDEQYF. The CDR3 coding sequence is TGTGCCAGCAGTTTATGGGGGGGGACCGACGAGCAGTACTTC.

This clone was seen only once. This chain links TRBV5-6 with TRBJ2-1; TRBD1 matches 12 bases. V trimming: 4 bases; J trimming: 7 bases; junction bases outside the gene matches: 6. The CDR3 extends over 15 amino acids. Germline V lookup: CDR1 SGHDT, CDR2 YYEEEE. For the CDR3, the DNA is TGTGCCAGCAGCCCCGGGACAGGGGGCACGAATGAGCAGTTCTTC. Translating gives CASSPGTGGTNEQFF.

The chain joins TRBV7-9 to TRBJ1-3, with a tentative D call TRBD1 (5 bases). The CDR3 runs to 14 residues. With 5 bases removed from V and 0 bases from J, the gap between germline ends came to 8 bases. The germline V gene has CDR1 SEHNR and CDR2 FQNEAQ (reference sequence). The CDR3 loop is CASSPTASGNTIYF. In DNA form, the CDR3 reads TGTGCCAGCAGCCCGACAGCCTCTGGAAACACCATATATTTT. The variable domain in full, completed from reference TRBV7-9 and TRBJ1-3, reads DTGVSQNPRHKITKRGQNVTFRCDPISEHNRLYWYRQTLGQGPEFLTYFQNEAQLEKSRLLSDRFSAERPKGSFSTLEIQRTEQGDSAMYLCASSPTASGNTIYFGEGSWLTVV.

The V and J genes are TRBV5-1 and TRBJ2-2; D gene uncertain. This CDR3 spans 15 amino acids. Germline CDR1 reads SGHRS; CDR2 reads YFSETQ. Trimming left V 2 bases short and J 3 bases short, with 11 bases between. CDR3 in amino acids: CASSFPGQDTGELFF. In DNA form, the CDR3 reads TGCGCCAGCAGCTTCCCAGGTCAAGACACCGGGGAGCTGTTTTTT.

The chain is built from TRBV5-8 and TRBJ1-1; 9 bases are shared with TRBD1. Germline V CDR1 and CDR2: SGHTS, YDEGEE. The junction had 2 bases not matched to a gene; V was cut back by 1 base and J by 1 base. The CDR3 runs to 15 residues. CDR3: CASSLRTGENTEAFF. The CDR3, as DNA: TGTGCCAGCAGCTTGAGGACAGGGGAGAACACTGAAGCTTTCTTT.

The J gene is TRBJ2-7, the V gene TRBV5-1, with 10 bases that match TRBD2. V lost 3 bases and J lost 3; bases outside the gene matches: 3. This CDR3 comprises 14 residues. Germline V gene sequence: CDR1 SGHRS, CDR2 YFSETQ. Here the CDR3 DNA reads TGCGCCAGCAGCTCGAGCGGGGGGGGCTACGAGCAGTACTTC. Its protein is CASSSSGGGYEQYF.

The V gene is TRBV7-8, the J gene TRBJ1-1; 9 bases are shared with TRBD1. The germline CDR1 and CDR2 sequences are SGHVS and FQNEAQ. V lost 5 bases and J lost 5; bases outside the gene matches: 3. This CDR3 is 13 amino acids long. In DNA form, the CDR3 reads TGTGCCAGCAGCCTCGGACAGGGGACTGAAGCTTTCTTT. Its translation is CASSLGQGTEAFF.

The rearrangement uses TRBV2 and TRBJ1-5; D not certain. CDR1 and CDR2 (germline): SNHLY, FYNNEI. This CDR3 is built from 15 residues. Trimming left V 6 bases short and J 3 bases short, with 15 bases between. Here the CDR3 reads CASSDFAQANQPQHF. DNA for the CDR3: TGTGCCAGCAGCGATTTCGCTCAGGCCAATCAGCCCCAGCATTTT.

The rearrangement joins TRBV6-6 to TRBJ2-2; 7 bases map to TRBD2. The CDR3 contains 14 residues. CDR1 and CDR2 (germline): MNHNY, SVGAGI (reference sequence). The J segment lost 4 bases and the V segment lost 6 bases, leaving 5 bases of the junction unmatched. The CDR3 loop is CASRPSGGTGELFF. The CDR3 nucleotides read TGTGCCAGCAGACCTAGCGGCGGCACCGGGGAGCTGTTTTTT.

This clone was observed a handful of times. DNA for the CDR3: TGTGCCAGCAGCCAGGGACACCTCATCTATGGCTACACCTTC. It yields the protein CASSQGHLIYGYTF. V usage is TRBV14 and J usage is TRBJ1-2, with a tentative D call TRBD1 (6 bases). With 3 bases removed from V and 4 bases from J, the gap between germline ends came to 12 bases. Germline loops: CDR1 SGHDN, CDR2 FVKESK. This CDR3 has 14 residues. The full variable domain, in which reference TRBV14 and TRBJ1-2 provide the parts outside the CDR3, is EAGVTQFPSHSVIEKGQTVTLRCDPISGHDNLYWYRRVMGKEIKFLLHFVKESKQDESGMPNNRFLAERTGGTYSTLKVQPAELEDSGVYFCASSQGHLIYGYTFGSGTRLTVV.

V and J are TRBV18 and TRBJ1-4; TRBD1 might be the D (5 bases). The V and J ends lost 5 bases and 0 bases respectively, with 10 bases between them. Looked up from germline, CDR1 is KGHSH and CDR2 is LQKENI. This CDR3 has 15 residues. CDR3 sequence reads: CASSTRQSTNEKLFF. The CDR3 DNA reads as TGTGCCAGCTCAACCCGACAGTCAACTAATGAAAAACTGTTTTTT. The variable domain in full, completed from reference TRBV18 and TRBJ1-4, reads NAGVMQNPRHLVRRRGQEARLRCSPMKGHSHVYWYRQLPEEGLKFMVYLQKENIIDESGMPKERFSAEFPKEGPSILRIQQVVRGDSAAYFCASSTRQSTNEKLFFGSGTQLSVL.

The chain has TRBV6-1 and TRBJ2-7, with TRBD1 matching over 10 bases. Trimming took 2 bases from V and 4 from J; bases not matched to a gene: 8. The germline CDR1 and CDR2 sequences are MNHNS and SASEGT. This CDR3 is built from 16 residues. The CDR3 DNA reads TGTGCCAGCAGTGAATTCTTTGGGACAGGGGAATACGAGCAGTACTTC. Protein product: CASSEFFGTGEYEQYF.

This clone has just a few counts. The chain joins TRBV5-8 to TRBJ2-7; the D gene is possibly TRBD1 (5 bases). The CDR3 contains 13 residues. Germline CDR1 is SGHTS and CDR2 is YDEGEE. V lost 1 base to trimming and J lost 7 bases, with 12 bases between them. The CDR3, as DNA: TGTGCCAGCAGCTTGAAGGGGATGGCGGAGCAGTACTTC. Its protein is CASSLKGMAEQYF. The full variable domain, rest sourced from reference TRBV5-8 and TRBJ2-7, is EAGVTQSPTHLIKTRGQQATLRCSPISGHTSVYWYQQALGLGLQFLLWYDEGEERNRGNFPPRFSGRQFPNYSSELNVNALELEDSALYLCASSLKGMAEQYFGPGTRLTVT.

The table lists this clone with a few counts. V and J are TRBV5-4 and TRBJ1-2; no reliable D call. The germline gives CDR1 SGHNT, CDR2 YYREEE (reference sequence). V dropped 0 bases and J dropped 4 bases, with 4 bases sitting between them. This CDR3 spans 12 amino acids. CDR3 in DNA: TGTGCCAGCAGCTTGGCCCTCTATGGCTACACCTTC. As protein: CASSLALYGYTF. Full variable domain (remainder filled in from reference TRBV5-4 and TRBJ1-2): ETGVTQSPTHLIKTRGQQVTLRCSSQSGHNTVSWYQQALGQGPQFIFQYYREEENGRGNFPPRFSGLQFPNYSSELNVNALELDDSALYLCASSLALYGYTFGSGTRLTVV.

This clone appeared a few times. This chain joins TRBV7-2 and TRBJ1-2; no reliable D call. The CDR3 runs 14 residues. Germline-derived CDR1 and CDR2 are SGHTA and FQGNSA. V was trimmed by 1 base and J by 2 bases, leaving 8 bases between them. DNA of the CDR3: TGTGCCAGCAGCTTAGATCCCAGAAACTATGGCTACACCTTC. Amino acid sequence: CASSLDPRNYGYTF.

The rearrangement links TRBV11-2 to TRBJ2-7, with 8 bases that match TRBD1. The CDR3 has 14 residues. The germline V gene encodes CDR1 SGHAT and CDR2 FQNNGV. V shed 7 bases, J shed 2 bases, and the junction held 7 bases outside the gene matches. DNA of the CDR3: TGTGCCAGCACCTTTGGACAGGGAACCTACGAGCAGTACTTC. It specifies CASTFGQGTYEQYF.

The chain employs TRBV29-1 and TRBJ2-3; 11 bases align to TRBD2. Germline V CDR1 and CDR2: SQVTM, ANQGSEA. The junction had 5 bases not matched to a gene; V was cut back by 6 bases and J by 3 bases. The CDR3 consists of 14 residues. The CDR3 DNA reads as TGCAGCGTCGCGACTAGCGGGGCTACAGATACGCAGTATTTT. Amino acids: CSVATSGATDTQYF.

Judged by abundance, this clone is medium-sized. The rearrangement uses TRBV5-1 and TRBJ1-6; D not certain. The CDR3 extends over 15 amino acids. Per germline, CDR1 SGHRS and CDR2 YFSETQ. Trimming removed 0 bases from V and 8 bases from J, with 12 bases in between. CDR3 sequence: CASSLVEGTDSPLHF. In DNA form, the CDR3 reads TGCGCCAGCAGCTTGGTGGAGGGAACGGATTCACCCCTCCACTTT.

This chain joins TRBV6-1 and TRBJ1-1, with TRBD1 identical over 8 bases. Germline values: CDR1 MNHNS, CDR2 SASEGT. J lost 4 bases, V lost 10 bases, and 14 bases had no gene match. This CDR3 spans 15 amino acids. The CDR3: CATHGRGPPRTEAFF. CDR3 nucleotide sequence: TGTGCCACCCATGGCAGGGGGCCTCCCCGCACTGAAGCTTTCTTT.

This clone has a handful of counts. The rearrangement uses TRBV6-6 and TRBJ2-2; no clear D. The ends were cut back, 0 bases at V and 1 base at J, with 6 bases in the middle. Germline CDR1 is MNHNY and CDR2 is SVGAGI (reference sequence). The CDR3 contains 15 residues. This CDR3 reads CASSYSVGNTGELFF. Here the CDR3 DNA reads TGTGCCAGCAGTTACTCGGTCGGGAACACCGGGGAGCTGTTTTTT.

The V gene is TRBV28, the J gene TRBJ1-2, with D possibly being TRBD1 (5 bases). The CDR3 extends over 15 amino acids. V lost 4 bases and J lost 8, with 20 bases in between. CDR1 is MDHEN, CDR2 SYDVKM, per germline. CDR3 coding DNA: TGTGCCAGCAGTTCTACCTCCGGGGGGTTAAGGGGCTACACCTTC. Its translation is CASSSTSGGLRGYTF.

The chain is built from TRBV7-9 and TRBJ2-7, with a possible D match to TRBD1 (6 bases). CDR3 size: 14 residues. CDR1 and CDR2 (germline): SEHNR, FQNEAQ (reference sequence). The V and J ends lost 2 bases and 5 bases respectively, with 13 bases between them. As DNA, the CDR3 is TGTGCCAGCAGCTTAAGGACAGTGAGTAACGAGCAGTACTTC. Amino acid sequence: CASSLRTVSNEQYF.

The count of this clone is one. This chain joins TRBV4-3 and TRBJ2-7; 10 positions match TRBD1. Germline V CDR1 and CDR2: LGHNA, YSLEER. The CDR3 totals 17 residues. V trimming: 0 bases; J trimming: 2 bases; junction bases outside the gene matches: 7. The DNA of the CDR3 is TGCGCCAGCAGCCAAGATCTAGGACAGGGGGTTACCTACGAGCAGTACTTC. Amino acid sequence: CASSQDLGQGVTYEQYF.

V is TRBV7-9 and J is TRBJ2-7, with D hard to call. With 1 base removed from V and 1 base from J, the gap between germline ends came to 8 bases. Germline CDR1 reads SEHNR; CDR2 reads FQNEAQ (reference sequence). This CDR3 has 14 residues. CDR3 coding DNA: TGTGCCAGCAGCTTAGGGCAGGTATCCTACGAGCAGTACTTC. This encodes CASSLGQVSYEQYF.

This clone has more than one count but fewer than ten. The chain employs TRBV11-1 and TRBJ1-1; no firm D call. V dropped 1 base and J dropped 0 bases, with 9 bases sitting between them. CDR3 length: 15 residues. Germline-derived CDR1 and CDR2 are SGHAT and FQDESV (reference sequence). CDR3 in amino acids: CASSLVGSLNTEAFF. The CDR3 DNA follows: TGTGCCAGCAGCTTAGTCGGGTCCCTGAACACTGAAGCTTTCTTT. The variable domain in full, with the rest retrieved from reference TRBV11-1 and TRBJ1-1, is EAEVAQSPRYKITEKSQAVAFWCDPISGHATLYWYRQILGQGPELLVQFQDESVVDDSQLPKDRFSAERLKGVDSTLKIQPAELGDSAMYLCASSLVGSLNTEAFFGQGTRLTVV.

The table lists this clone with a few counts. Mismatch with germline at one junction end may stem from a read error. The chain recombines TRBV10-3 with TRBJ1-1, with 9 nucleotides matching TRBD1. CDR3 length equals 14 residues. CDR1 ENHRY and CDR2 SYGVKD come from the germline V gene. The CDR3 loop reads CASSSTDRGTEAFF. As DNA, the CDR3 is TGTGCCAGCAGTTCCACGGACAGGGGCACTGAAGCTTTCTTT.